One and the same sample provided the 30 T cell receptor beta chains below, sequenced in a study of CXCR3-negative and CXCR3-positive naive CD8 T cells (dated by TCRdb to the late 2010s). The investigation overall reported the following: Compared with CXCR3-negative naive cells, CXCR3-positive naive cells had TRB CDR3s with higher hydrophobicity (lower Kidera factor 4), lower energy, and higher strength and volume indices.

These receptors' antigens are unknown. For sequencing, a NextSeq 550 was employed. The Human TCR Profiling Kit (MiLaboratory) was used to make UMI-labeled 5' RACE TRB cDNA libraries. TCRdb reprocessed the reads into one record per CDR3 protein sequence, lacking DNA. The sample's table covers some 85,000 distinct CDR3 sequences. The ten most abundant clones make up approximately 0.54% of the sample. Material for sequencing was naive CXCR3+ CD8+ T cells from blood. The cell subset or site label, as the study defines it: CD45RO-CCR7+CD27+CD95- naive CD8+ T cells expressing CXCR3 (TNR3+). The receptors shown here come from a human donor in good health. Some clones in this sample may be carry-over from other donors' samples.

This rearrangement joins TRBV5-1 to TRBJ2-5. The V gene's germline CDR1 is SGHRS and CDR2 YFSETQ. This CDR3 has 15 amino acids. CDR3 residues: CASSLRRQTQETQYF. Full variable domain (rest looked up from reference TRBV5-1 and TRBJ2-5): KAGVTQTPRYLIKTRGQQVTLSCSPISGHRSVSWYQQTPGQGLQFLFEYFSETQRNKGNFPGRFSGRQFSNSRSEMNVSTLELGDSALYLCASSLRRQTQETQYFGPGTRLLVL.

V gene TRBV27 combines with J gene TRBJ2-3. Germline assignment: CDR1 MNHEY and CDR2 SMNVEV (reference sequence). The CDR3 loop spans 13 amino acids. The CDR3 region is CASSLETTGTQYF.

This chain connects TRBV29-1 to TRBJ2-7; TCRdb selects TRBD1, and the lack of DNA leaves this call unchecked. Germline V CDR1 and CDR2: SQVTM, ANQGSEA. CDR3 length equals 15 residues. The CDR3 is CSVEDSETGVDEQYF.

The CDR3 spells CASSLRGVGPQHF. The chain couples TRBV12-3 or TRBV12-4 to TRBJ1-5; TCRdb proposes TRBD1, but this gene call is untestable without DNA. The CDR3 loop spans 13 amino acids.

The genes are TRBV29-1 and TRBJ2-1; checking the TCRdb D call of TRBD1 is not possible without DNA. The CDR3 extends over 17 amino acids. Germline V lookup: CDR1 SQVTM, CDR2 ANQGSEA. This CDR3 reads CSVESVRRGQDDNEQFF.

The rearrangement joins TRBV5-1 to TRBJ2-7; TCRdb indicates TRBD1, and absent DNA this call remains unverified. CDR3 length equals 16 residues. The V gene's germline CDR1 is SGHRS and CDR2 YFSETQ. This CDR3 reads CASSHGTAKGLNEQYF.

This sequence joins TRBV15 and TRBJ2-7; TCRdb's D call, TRBD2, is unchecked because there is no DNA. There are 14 residues in the CDR3. The V gene's germline CDR1 is LNHNV and CDR2 YYDKDF (reference sequence). The chain's CDR3 is CATSRGRELNEQYF. The whole variable domain, filled in from reference TRBV15 and TRBJ2-7, reads DAMVIQNPRYQVTQFGKPVTLSCSQTLNHNVMYWYQQKSSQAPKLLFHYYDKDFNNEADTPDNFQSRRPNTSFCFLDIRSPGLGDTAMYLCATSRGRELNEQYFGPGTRLTVT.

The J gene is TRBJ2-7, the V gene TRBV20-1; there is no DNA to check the TCRdb D call of TRBD2. This CDR3 has 13 residues. Per the germline V gene, CDR1 is DFQATT and CDR2 is SNEGSKA (reference sequence). Here the CDR3 reads CSAQSASSYEQYF.

The gene calls are TRBV4-2 and TRBJ2-6; the TCRdb call, TRBD1, lacks DNA for checking. The CDR3 extends over 16 amino acids. CDR1 is LGHNA and CDR2 is YNFKEQ in the germline V gene. This CDR3 is CASSQEGGTGANVLTF.

The V call is TRBV29-1, the J call TRBJ2-7. Looked up from germline, CDR1 is SQVTM and CDR2 is ANQGSEA. This CDR3 is 12 amino acids long. The CDR3 sequence is CSVSGLAYEQYF.

The CDR3 here is CASSSSDGLLYEQYF. V usage is TRBV6-6 and J usage is TRBJ2-7. Germline loops: CDR1 MNHNY, CDR2 SVGAGI (reference sequence). CDR3 length: 15 residues.

The V call is TRBV4-1, the J call TRBJ2-7. Germline V gene data show CDR1 as MGHRA and CDR2 as YSYEKL. The CDR3 sequence is 16 residues long. The chain's CDR3 is CASSPQSAAGSYEQYF.

The chain recombines TRBV7-2 with TRBJ2-5. CDR1 SGHTA and CDR2 FQGNSA come from the germline V gene. The CDR3 is made up of 17 amino acids. The CDR3 loop is CASSLAGSSRILETQYF.

The rearrangement uses TRBV12-3 or TRBV12-4 and TRBJ2-3; the D call of TRBD1 rests on TCRdb alone, since no DNA is present to check it. This CDR3 has 13 amino acids. The CDR3 spells CATRTGGTDTQYF.

J is TRBJ2-7 and V is TRBV29-1; TCRdb reports TRBD1, a call that lacks DNA to check it against. The germline gives CDR1 SQVTM, CDR2 ANQGSEA. CDR3 length equals 13 residues. CDR3 amino acids: CSGRDTAGYEQYF.

This sequence joins TRBV7-8 and TRBJ2-1; TCRdb's D gene call, TRBD1, goes unchecked for lack of DNA. This CDR3 spans 11 amino acids. Germline-derived CDR1 and CDR2 are SGHVS and FQNEAQ. CDR3 region: CASMGHNEQFF.

The chain combines TRBV2 with TRBJ2-5; without DNA, the TCRdb call of TRBD2 cannot be checked. The germline CDR1 and CDR2 sequences are SNHLY and FYNNEI. CDR3 length equals 15 residues. CDR3: CASKRTSGVQETQYF. Complete variable domain (other parts from reference TRBV2 and TRBJ2-5): EPEVTQTPSHQVTQMGQEVILRCVPISNHLYFYWYRQILGQKVEFLVSFYNNEISEKSEIFDDQFSVERPDGSNFTLKIRSTKLEDSAMYFCASKRTSGVQETQYFGPGTRLLVL.

V is TRBV7-9 and J is TRBJ2-1; TCRdb reports TRBD2, a call that lacks DNA to check it against. Germline V gene sequence: CDR1 SEHNR, CDR2 FQNEAQ (reference sequence). The CDR3 covers 12 residues. CDR3 sequence: CASSPLGNEQFF.

V gene TRBV4-3 combines with J gene TRBJ1-1. The germline CDR1 and CDR2 sequences are LGHNA and YSLEER. The CDR3 length is 13 residues. CDR3 in amino acids: CASSQSRYTEAFF.

The chain carries TRBV6-6 and TRBJ2-7; the TCRdb call, TRBD1, lacks DNA for checking. CDR1 is MNHNY and CDR2 is SVGAGI in the germline V gene (reference sequence). CDR3 size: 19 residues. The chain's CDR3 is CASSYSKPRYREVPYEQYF.

This chain links TRBV29-1 with TRBJ2-1; as DNA is missing, the TRBD2 call by TCRdb cannot be tested. The germline V gene encodes CDR1 SQVTM and CDR2 ANQGSEA. The CDR3 extends over 11 amino acids. CDR3 sequence: CSVPYPNEQFF.

The V call is TRBV19, the J call TRBJ2-1; TCRdb names TRBD2, which stays unverified in the absence of DNA. Germline CDR1 and CDR2: LNHDA and SQIVND (reference sequence). The CDR3 has 14 amino acids. The CDR3 spells CASSKAGGADEQFF.

The chain has TRBV29-1 and TRBJ2-1; as DNA is missing, the TRBD1 call by TCRdb cannot be tested. CDR1 and CDR2 from the germline V gene are SQVTM and ANQGSEA. This CDR3 has 18 residues. The CDR3 loop reads CSVEETTGWSQERNEQFF.

The V gene is TRBV10-1, the J gene TRBJ2-2. Germline V gives CDR1 WNHNN, CDR2 SYGVQD (reference sequence). This CDR3 has 11 residues. This chain's CDR3 is CATVQELELFF.

V and J are TRBV7-2 and TRBJ1-1. The CDR3 length is 17 residues. Germline V gene sequence: CDR1 SGHTA, CDR2 FQGNSA. CDR3 in amino acids: CASSLAWGSSLTTEAFF.

The chain employs TRBV12-3 or TRBV12-4 and TRBJ2-3; TCRdb proposes TRBD2, but this gene call is untestable without DNA. The CDR3 spans 14 residues. The chain's CDR3 is CASMTRGGADTQYF.

This chain links TRBV7-3 with TRBJ2-1; TCRdb's assignment of TRBD2 cannot be checked, as there is no DNA. This CDR3 is 17 amino acids long. Germline-derived CDR1 and CDR2 are SGHTA and FQGTGA. The CDR3 sequence: CASSLRGDPTTYNEQFF.

This chain joins TRBV7-6 and TRBJ2-7; lacking DNA, the TRBD1 call made by TCRdb goes unchecked. Germline V lookup: CDR1 SGHVS, CDR2 FNYEAQ. This CDR3 has 16 residues. The CDR3 is CASSGAGLGALNEQYF.

The chain joins TRBV28 to TRBJ2-1. The germline gives CDR1 MDHEN, CDR2 SYDVKM. The CDR3 is 15 residues long. The CDR3 here is CASSLQKDLRCEQFF.

V is TRBV5-1 and J is TRBJ2-1; TCRdb outputs TRBD1, but without DNA this stays unchecked. The germline V gene has CDR1 SGHRS and CDR2 YFSETQ. This CDR3 is built from 14 residues. CDR3 protein: CASKGGGPYNEQFF.